This TCR beta chain was sequenced during a study of cytotoxic CD8 clonotypes in ibrutinib-treated CLL. The ends lost 6 bases at V and 8 bases at J; junction bases unmatched: 4. The CDR3 is made up of 12 amino acids. Per the germline V gene, CDR1 is LNHDA and CDR2 is SQIVND (reference sequence). Only in-frame clones appear in the TCRdb table, and some are missing; sequencing was by immunoSEQ multiplex PCR. The table shows about 200,000 clones, with 65% to 80% occurring only once. This receptor was identified in a human donor with chronic lymphocytic leukemia. The sample in question was PBMCs, obtained after 12 months of ibrutinib treatment. The chain is built from TRBV19 and TRBJ1-2, with 9 bases matching TRBD1. CDR3 amino acids: CASSGQGYGYTF. CDR3 in DNA: TGTGCCAGTAGCGGACAGGGGTACGGCTACACCTTC.